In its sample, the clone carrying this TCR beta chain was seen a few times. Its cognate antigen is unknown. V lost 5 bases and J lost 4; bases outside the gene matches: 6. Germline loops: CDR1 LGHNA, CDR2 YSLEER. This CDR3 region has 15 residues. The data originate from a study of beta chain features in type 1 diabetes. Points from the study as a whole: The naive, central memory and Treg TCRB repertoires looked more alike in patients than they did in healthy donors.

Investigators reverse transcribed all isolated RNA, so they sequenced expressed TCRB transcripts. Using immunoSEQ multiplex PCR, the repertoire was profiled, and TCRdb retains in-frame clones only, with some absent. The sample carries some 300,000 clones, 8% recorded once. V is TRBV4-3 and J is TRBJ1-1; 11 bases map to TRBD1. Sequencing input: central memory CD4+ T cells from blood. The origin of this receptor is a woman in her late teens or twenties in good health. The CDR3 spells CASSSRTGGGTEAFF. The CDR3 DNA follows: TGCGCCAGCAGCTCCCGGACAGGGGGCGGCACTGAAGCTTTCTTT.